This T cell receptor (beta chain) was obtained from a study of post-analysis software for immune sequencing data. Broader study findings: Significantly lower normalized Chao1 diversity was found in patients with multiple sclerosis relative to controls.

TCR beta cDNA libraries had unique molecular identifiers. TCRdb used MiXCR to reprocess the PCR reads, holding one entry per CDR3 protein. The sample shows roughly 800,000 distinct CDR3 sequences, just under 30% of them seen only once. This clonotype was seen only a few times. Its antigen is not known. The clonotype comes from a girl aged 10 to 17 with multiple sclerosis. Source material: blood.

The CDR3 nucleotides are TGTGCCACCAGCGCTCGGGACAGTGCCTACGAGCAGTACTTC. Its translation is CATSARDSAYEQYF. J is TRBJ2-7 and V is TRBV15; 7 nucleotides line up with TRBD1. CDR3 length: 14 amino acids. CDR1 LNHNV and CDR2 YYDKDF come from the germline V gene (reference sequence). The V segment lost 5 bases and the J segment 2 bases; nucleotides outside the gene matches: 6.